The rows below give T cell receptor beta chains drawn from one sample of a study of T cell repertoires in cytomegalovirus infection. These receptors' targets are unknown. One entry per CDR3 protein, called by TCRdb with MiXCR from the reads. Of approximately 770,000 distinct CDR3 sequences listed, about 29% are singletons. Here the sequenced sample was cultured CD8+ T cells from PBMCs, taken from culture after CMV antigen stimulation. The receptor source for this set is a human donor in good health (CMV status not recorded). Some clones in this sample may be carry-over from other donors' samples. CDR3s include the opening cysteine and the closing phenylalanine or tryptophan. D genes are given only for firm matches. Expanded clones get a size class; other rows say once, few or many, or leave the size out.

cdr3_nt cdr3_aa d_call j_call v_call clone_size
TGTGCCAGCAGCTTTTCCGGGACAGTCGGGGAGCAGTTCTTC CASSFSGTVGEQFF TRBD1 TRBJ2-1 TRBV5-4 .
TGTGCCAGCAGTGACAGGACAGGGGTGGAAGAGACCCAGTACTTC CASSDRTGVEETQYF TRBD1 TRBJ2-5 TRBV28 few
TGTGCCAGCAGCGGGGGGGGAAGGGGAGATACGCAGTATTTT CASSGGGRGDTQYF TRBD2 TRBJ2-3 TRBV9 .
TGTGCCAGCAGTTCCTCACCCTCAGATACGCAGTATTTT CASSSSPSDTQYF . TRBJ2-3 TRBV6-1 few
TGTGCCACCAAGAAATGGGGGATCACTGAAGCTTTCTTT CATKKWGITEAFF . TRBJ1-1 TRBV7-2 many
TGTGCCAGTACCACCTGGGAGGGGTCTGAAGCTTTCTTT CASTTWEGSEAFF . TRBJ1-1 TRBV19 .
TGTGCCAGCAGCGGCGGGACTAGCGGGGGGACCGCGAACACCGGGGAGCTGTTTTTT CASSGGTSGGTANTGELFF TRBD2 TRBJ2-2 TRBV7-9 few
TGTGCCAGCAGCCAACGTACAGGGGGCGCGGGCGCTTTCTTT CASSQRTGGAGAFF TRBD1 TRBJ1-1 TRBV3-1 .
TGTGCCAGCAGCACAAACAGGGAGTACTCTGGAAACACCATATATTTT CASSTNREYSGNTIYF . TRBJ1-3 TRBV7-6 few
TGTGCCACCAGCAGGTCGAGGGGCAACAATCAGCCCCAGCATTTT CATSRSRGNNQPQHF . TRBJ1-5 TRBV15 .
TGTGCCAGCAGCCAAACAGGGGGACTACGCACAGATACGCAGTATTTT CASSQTGGLRTDTQYF . TRBJ2-3 TRBV14 .
TGTGCCAGCAGCTTAGTAGAAGGACTAGCCTACAATGAGCAGTTCTTC CASSLVEGLAYNEQFF TRBD2 TRBJ2-1 TRBV11-2 many
TGCGCCAGCTCCGGGACAGGGGGACGGACTGAAGCTTTCTTT CASSGTGGRTEAFF TRBD1 TRBJ1-1 TRBV5-1 .
TGTGCCAGCAGTTATTCGGACTATTCCCTTTTCTACGAGCAGTACTTC CASSYSDYSLFYEQYF . TRBJ2-7 TRBV6-6 few
TGCGCCAGCAGCCAGTACATGGGGAGCAATCAGCCCCAGCATTTT CASSQYMGSNQPQHF . TRBJ1-5 TRBV4-3 .
TGTGCCAGCAGTTACTTTGACGGGAACACCGGGGAGCTGTTTTTT CASSYFDGNTGELFF . TRBJ2-2 TRBV6-5 few
TGTGCAGACGTAGGGGCCGGGGGCTACACCTTC CADVGAGGYTF . TRBJ1-2 TRBV2 .
TGTGCCAGTAGTATTAAAAGGGACAGAGTGAGCAATCAGCCCCAGCATTTT CASSIKRDRVSNQPQHF TRBD1 TRBJ1-5 TRBV19 .
TGTGCCAGCAGCCGCGATCTCGGACTGCAGAACACCGGGGAGCTGTTTTTT CASSRDLGLQNTGELFF . TRBJ2-2 TRBV7-6 .
TGTGCCAGCAGCGCCAGGGGCGCGGGAGAGACCCAGTACTTC CASSARGAGETQYF . TRBJ2-5 TRBV7-6 many
TGTGCCAGCATTAAGACAGGGCGGGCTTTCTTT CASIKTGRAFF TRBD1 TRBJ1-1 TRBV27 .
TGTGCCAGCAGTTCGGAGCCCCGGCAGCCCCAGCATTTT CASSSEPRQPQHF . TRBJ1-5 TRBV12-3/TRBV12-4 .
TGCGCCAGCAGCCAAGCACCCGTCACAGATACGCAGTATTTT CASSQAPVTDTQYF . TRBJ2-3 TRBV4-1 .